This T cell receptor (beta chain) was identified during a study of T cells in Graves' hyperthyroidism and ophthalmopathy (dated by TCRdb to about 2019). Concerning the study at large: Peripheral blood was sampled at the time of initial diagnosis, prior to any treatment. In addition, the study compared T-cell repertoires in thyroid tissue and in blood from five or six Graves' hyperthyroidism patients. After sampling, hyperthyroidism patients received methimazole starting at 30 mg daily, and ophthalmopathy patients received high-dose intravenous methylprednisolone. The paper describes TCR Vbeta CDR3 sequencing of 120 to 150 peripheral blood samples, made up of 43 ophthalmopathy patients, roughly 75 hyperthyroidism patients and roughly 17 progressor patients. An independent validation cohort of 18 to 20 hyperthyroidism patients and 17 patients who later progressed to ophthalmopathy tested prospective prediction of ophthalmopathy. For training and testing, the approximately 92 patients in the discovery cohort were randomly divided in a 7:3 ratio. To identify distinguishing TCR V-J signatures, a discovery cohort of some 100 patients was used, comprising 43 with Graves' ophthalmopathy and roughly 60 with stable Graves' hyperthyroidism.

A patient counted as having stable Graves' hyperthyroidism if no progression to ophthalmopathy occurred over 18 months of follow-up. The hyperthyroidism patients were between 18 and 65 years old and newly diagnosed, with a disease duration of less than 2 months. Exclusion was applied to patients with uncontrolled infections, other autoimmune diseases, pregnancy or lactation. Diagnoses relied on clinical symptoms, serum thyroxine and TRAb, thyroid ultrasound and orbital computed tomography. PBMCs were separated from approximately 9.9 ml of fresh peripheral blood using Ficoll-Paque density gradient centrifugation. Trizol reagent was used to extract total RNA, and RNA quality was then checked on an Agilent 2100 Bioanalyzer. What the work shows at the level of the full study, not this receptor alone: Most expanded thyroid clonotypes (frequency above 0.001) were also detected in blood, a finding suggesting that blood repertoires may reflect thyroid immune responses. In validation, progression to ophthalmopathy was predicted by the model with 70.59% sensitivity and 72% to 85% specificity, a median of about 6.4 months before onset. Ophthalmopathy was separated from stable hyperthyroidism by a 13 V-J signature model, with around 90% sensitivity and about 81% specificity obtained in cross-validation and 80%/75% obtained in testing. Sample size was not statistically predetermined, and blinding of investigators to group allocation was not performed.

This clonotype was found a few times. This receptor's antigen is unknown. No base-level quality is on record; no much larger clone is a single base apart. Amplification of TCR beta CDR3 regions was carried out from RNA transcripts. For the first round of RT-PCR on the TCR CDR3, the HTBI primer set was used together with the Qiagen OneStep RT-PCR kit. Libraries were constructed in a second round of multiplex PCR, after which size selection and purification were performed. Sequencing of the libraries was done on an Illumina HiSeq2000 using paired-end 100 bp reads. The original methods were these. Raw data were processed with SOAPnuke, discarding reads with adapters, uncalled bases, mean Phred below 15, or no exact constant-primer or identifier match. COPE v1.2.5 was used to merge the high-quality paired reads, and each unique nucleotide sequence was defined as a clonotype. MiTCR v1.1 was used to align clonotypes to the IMGT TRBV, TRBD and TRBJ reference segments. Only V-J combinations with frequency above 0.0001, covering approximately 99% of repertoires, were analysed. The TCS score was defined as F50 (clonal expansion) divided by E x V (chaos), with BLOSUM62-based TCRdist calculated between CDR3 peptides within each V-J. Welch's t-statistics and random forest reduced 500 to 550 V-J features to some 14, which were used in a naive Bayes classifier (R e1071). TCRdb applied fastp at Q25 and MiXCR to the public reads, then kept only in-frame beta chains. Duplicate CDR3 protein sequences are folded into a single record with the most common DNA and genes. TCRdb, rather than the study authors, made the V and J calls. This sample holds around 300,000 distinct CDR3 sequences; approximately 15% were observed only once. The ten largest clones take up 20% to 25% of the sample.

The CDR3 contains 13 residues, cysteine and phenylalanine counted. Only CDR3 DNA remains: 39 bases, in frame from the first base. Deletion took 6 bases off V and 3 bases off J, with a span of 12 bases between the germline ends. The chain employs TRBV12-3 or TRBV12-4 and TRBJ2-7; the D gene cannot be named for sure. The sequenced sample was blood. This TCR was recovered from a woman aged 25 to 39 with Graves' hyperthyroidism. The CDR3 reads as follows: CASSPRTRYEQYF. The nucleotide sequence reads TGTGCCAGCAGCCCACGTACACGCTACGAGCAGTACTTC.